Shown below are 10 T cell receptor beta chains from a single sample sequenced in a study of T cell changes during pregnancy in multiple sclerosis. The assay was immunoSEQ multiplex PCR, and TCRdb's table has in-frame clones only and misses some. Among 70,000 to 100,000 clones listed, 85% to 95% were seen once. Sequencing used peripheral blood, obtained in the third trimester of pregnancy. These receptors originate from a female donor with multiple sclerosis, enrolled in a pregnancy study.

The V gene is TRBV29-1, the J gene TRBJ2-6; D gene unclear. The CDR3 sequence is 13 residues long. Deletions cut 4 bases from V and 0 bases from J, with 4 bases between. Germline lookup yields CDR1 SQVTM and CDR2 ANQGSEA. This chain's CDR3 is CSVASSGANVLTF. CDR3 coding DNA: TGCAGCGTTGCGAGCTCTGGGGCCAACGTCCTGACTTTC. The full variable domain, completed using reference TRBV29-1 and TRBJ2-6, is SAVISQKPSRDICQRGTSLTIQCQVDSQVTMMFWYRQQPGQSLTLIATANQGSEATYESGFVIDKFPISRPNLTFSTLTVSNMSPEDSSIYLCSVASSGANVLTFGAGSRLTVL.

The chain joins TRBV9 to TRBJ2-3, with TRBD1 as a possible D gene (6 bases). Per germline, CDR1 SGDLS and CDR2 YYNGEE. The CDR3 length is 17 residues. V dropped 0 bases and J dropped 2 bases, with 16 bases sitting between them. The CDR3 nucleotides are TGTGCCAGCAGCGTAGTCGGTCAGAGGGGACACACAGATACGCAGTATTTT. Amino acid sequence: CASSVVGQRGHTDTQYF.

About this clone: At the DNA level, this CDR3 is encoded by other sequences in the same sample as well. The rearrangement links TRBV2 to TRBJ2-7; D unresolved. Trimming took off 0 bases at V and 3 bases at J, with 3 bases between the two ends. CDR3 size: 12 residues. Germline V gives CDR1 SNHLY, CDR2 FYNNEI. The CDR3 DNA is TGTGCCAGCAGTGAAGCGAGCTACGAGCAGTACTTC. Protein: CASSEASYEQYF.

This chain links TRBV7-2 with TRBJ2-1, with TRBD2 matching over 8 bases. The CDR3 length is 12 residues. Germline CDR1 reads SGHTA; CDR2 reads FQGNSA. V gave up 3 bases and J gave up 15 bases; unmatched junction bases: 7. The CDR3 region is CASSFPGLVLFF. The CDR3 DNA is TGTGCCAGCAGCTTCCCGGGACTAGTGTTGTTCTTC. The full variable domain, completed using reference TRBV7-2 and TRBJ2-1, is GAGVSQSPSNKVTEKGKDVELRCDPISGHTALYWYRQSLGQGLEFLIYFQGNSAPDKSGLPSDRFSAERTGGSVSTLTIQRTQQEDSAVYLCASSFPGLVLFFGPGTRLTVL.

This clone has only a few counts. This sequence joins TRBV27 and TRBJ2-2; 7 bases fit TRBD1. The V segment lost 5 bases and the J segment 6 bases; nucleotides outside the gene matches: 6. Germline CDR1 reads MNHEY; CDR2 reads SMNVEV (reference sequence). This CDR3 comprises 14 residues. The CDR3 here is CASSIDRVAGELFF. CDR3 nucleotide sequence: TGTGCCAGCAGTATTGACAGGGTAGCCGGGGAGCTGTTTTTT.

The gene calls are TRBV4-1 and TRBJ2-1; TRBD2 aligns across 8 bases. This CDR3 has 16 amino acids. CDR1 and CDR2 (germline): MGHRA, YSYEKL. J gave up 7 bases and V 4 bases, and 12 bases lay outside the gene matches. In DNA, the CDR3 is TGCGCCAGCAGCCCTCTGCGGGAGGCTAAAATGAATGAGCAGTTCTTC. Protein sequence: CASSPLREAKMNEQFF.

V is TRBV28 and J is TRBJ1-2; D is possibly TRBD1 (5 bases). In germline, CDR1 is MDHEN, CDR2 SYDVKM. V lost 7 bases and J lost 4, with 16 bases in between. This CDR3 is 14 amino acids long. The CDR3 DNA is TGTGCCAGCACCAAGATGCCACAGGTCTATGGCTACACCTTC. Its translation: CASTKMPQVYGYTF.

There are a few counts of this clone. This CDR3 is CASSPDRVSNVLTF. The CDR3, as DNA: TGTGCCAGCAGCCCCGACAGGGTTTCCAACGTCCTGACTTTC. V and J are TRBV7-2 and TRBJ2-6; TRBD1 matches at 7 bases. Losses at the gene ends were 5 bases for V and 8 bases for J; bases not matched to a gene: 6. This CDR3 comprises 14 residues. The germline V gene encodes CDR1 SGHTA and CDR2 FQGNSA.

The chain combines TRBV18 with TRBJ1-2; 8 bases align to TRBD1. The CDR3 runs to 14 residues. Germline V CDR1 and CDR2: KGHSH, LQKENI. The V segment lost 1 base and the J segment 8 bases; nucleotides outside the gene matches: 6. For the CDR3, the DNA is TGTGCCAGCTCACCACTCCAGGGGGCTGAGGGCTACACCTTC. Translating gives CASSPLQGAEGYTF.

This rearrangement joins TRBV10-2 to TRBJ2-7, with TRBD1 matching over 7 bases. This CDR3 region has 15 residues. The germline V gene encodes CDR1 WSHSY and CDR2 SAAADI. The V and J ends lost 2 bases and 2 bases, in that order; junction bases with no gene match: 6. The CDR3 nucleotides are TGCGCCAGCAGTGAGACTAACAGGGGCGCCTACGAGCAGTACTTC. Translating gives CASSETNRGAYEQYF.